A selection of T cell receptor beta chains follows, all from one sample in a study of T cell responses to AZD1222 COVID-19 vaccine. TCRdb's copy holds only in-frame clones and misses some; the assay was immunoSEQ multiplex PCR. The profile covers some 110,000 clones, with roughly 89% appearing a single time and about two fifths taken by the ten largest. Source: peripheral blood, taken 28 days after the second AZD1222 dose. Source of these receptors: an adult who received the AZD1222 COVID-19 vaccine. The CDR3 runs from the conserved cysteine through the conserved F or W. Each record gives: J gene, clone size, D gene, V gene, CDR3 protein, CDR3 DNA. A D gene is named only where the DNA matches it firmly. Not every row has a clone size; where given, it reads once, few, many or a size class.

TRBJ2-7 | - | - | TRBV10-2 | CASRSAQGNGEQYF | TGCGCCAGCAGGTCAGCCCAGGGGAATGGCGAGCAGTACTTC
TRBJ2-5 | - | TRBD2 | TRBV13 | CASSSGLAGVAETQYF | TGTGCCAGCAGCTCCGGACTAGCGGGAGTCGCTGAGACCCAGTACTTC
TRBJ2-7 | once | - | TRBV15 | CATSRDLMGRSYEQYF | TGTGCCACCAGCAGAGATCTTATGGGTCGCTCCTACGAGCAGTACTTC
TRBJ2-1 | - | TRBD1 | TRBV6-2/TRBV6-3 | CASSSLLRDSYPYYNEQFF | TGTGCCAGCAGTTCCCTCTTACGGGACAGCTACCCTTACTACAATGAGCAGTTCTTC
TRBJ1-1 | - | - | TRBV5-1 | CASSLEGFGNTEAFF | TGCGCCAGCAGCTTGGAAGGGTTTGGGAACACTGAAGCTTTCTTT
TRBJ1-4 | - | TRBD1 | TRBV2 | CASSGTGRPEKLFF | TGTGCCAGCAGTGGGACAGGGAGGCCTGAAAAACTGTTTTTT
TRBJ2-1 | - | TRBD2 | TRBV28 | CASSSFRTSGLYNEQFF | TGTGCCAGCAGTTCCTTTCGGACTAGCGGGTTATACAATGAGCAGTTCTTC
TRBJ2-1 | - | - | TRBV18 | CASSPTVGAYNEQFF | TGTGCCAGCTCGCCGACAGTGGGGGCTTACAATGAGCAGTTCTTC
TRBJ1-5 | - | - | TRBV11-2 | CASSQQSEPQHF | TGTGCCAGCAGCCAACAGAGTGAGCCCCAGCATTTT
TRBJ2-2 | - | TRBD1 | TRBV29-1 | CSPQDRSDTGELFF | TGCAGCCCCCAGGACAGGTCGGACACCGGGGAGCTGTTTTTT
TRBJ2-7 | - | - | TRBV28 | CASRHNPGPEVYEQYF | TGTGCCAGCAGACACAATCCGGGGCCGGAGGTCTACGAGCAGTACTTC
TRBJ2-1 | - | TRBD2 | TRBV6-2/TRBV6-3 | CASSSLQTSGRNNEQFF | TGTGCCAGCAGTTCCCTACAAACTAGCGGGAGGAATAATGAGCAGTTCTTC
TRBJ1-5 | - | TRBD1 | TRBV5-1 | CASDRGLQPQHF | TGCGCCAGCGACAGGGGGCTTCAGCCCCAGCATTTT
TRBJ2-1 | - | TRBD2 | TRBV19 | CASGAGVSYNEQFF | TGTGCCAGTGGTGCGGGAGTTTCCTACAATGAGCAGTTCTTC
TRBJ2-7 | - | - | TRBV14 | CASSPEHVSHEQYF | TGTGCCAGCAGCCCAGAACATGTTTCCCACGAGCAGTACTTC
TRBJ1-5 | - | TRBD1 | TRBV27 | CASSLMPPGQNQPQHF | TGTGCCAGCAGTTTAATGCCTCCGGGACAGAATCAGCCCCAGCATTTT
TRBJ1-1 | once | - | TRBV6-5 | CASSSAVNTEAFF | TGTGCCAGCAGTTCCGCAGTGAACACTGAAGCTTTCTTT
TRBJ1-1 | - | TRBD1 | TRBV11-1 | CASRPRQGKGTEAFF | TGTGCCAGCAGGCCTCGACAGGGGAAGGGCACTGAAGCTTTCTTT
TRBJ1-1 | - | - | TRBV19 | CASSIRQLNTEAFF | TGTGCCAGTAGTATTCGACAGTTGAACACTGAAGCTTTCTTT
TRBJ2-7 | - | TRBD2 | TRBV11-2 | CASSPGQGTSTAYEQYF | TGTGCCAGCAGCCCCGGTCAGGGGACTAGCACCGCCTACGAGCAGTACTTC
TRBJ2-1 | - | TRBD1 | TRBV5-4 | CASGDRAGDEQFF | TGTGCCAGCGGCGACAGGGCCGGCGATGAGCAGTTCTTC
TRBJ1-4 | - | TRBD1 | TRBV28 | CASSPPGTGEKKLFF | TGTGCCAGCAGTCCACCCGGGACAGGGGAGAAAAAACTGTTTTTT
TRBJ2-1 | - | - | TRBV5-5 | CASSLDGPDNEQFF | TGTGCCAGCAGCTTGGACGGCCCAGACAATGAGCAGTTCTTC
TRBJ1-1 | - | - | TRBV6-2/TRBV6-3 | CASSLTEGSEAFF | TGTGCCAGCAGTCTAACAGAGGGGAGTGAAGCTTTCTTT
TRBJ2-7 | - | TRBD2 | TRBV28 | CASSLAGAFSYEQYF | TGTGCCAGCAGTTTAGCGGGAGCGTTCTCCTACGAGCAGTACTTC
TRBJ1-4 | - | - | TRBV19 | CASSTLGGGGEKLFF | TGTGCCAGTAGTACCCTAGGAGGGGGAGGTGAAAAACTGTTTTTT
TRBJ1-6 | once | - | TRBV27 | CASSPRDKTYNSPLHF | TGTGCCAGCAGCCCGCGAGATAAAACCTATAATTCACCCCTCCACTTT
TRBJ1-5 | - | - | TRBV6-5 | CASRTANQPQHF | TGTGCCAGCAGGACAGCCAATCAGCCCCAGCATTTT
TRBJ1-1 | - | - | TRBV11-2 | CASSPNRAKNTEAFF | TGTGCCAGCAGCCCCAACAGGGCGAAGAACACTGAAGCTTTCTTT
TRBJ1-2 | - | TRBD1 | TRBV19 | CASSRLGQGYTF | TGTGCCAGTAGTAGACTGGGACAGGGCTACACCTTC
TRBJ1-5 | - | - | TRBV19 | CASSPLRSNQPQHF | TGTGCCAGTAGTCCCTTACGCAGCAATCAGCCCCAGCATTTT
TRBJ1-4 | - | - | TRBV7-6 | CASSPGPNEKLFF | TGTGCCAGCAGCCCCGGACCTAATGAAAAACTGTTTTTT